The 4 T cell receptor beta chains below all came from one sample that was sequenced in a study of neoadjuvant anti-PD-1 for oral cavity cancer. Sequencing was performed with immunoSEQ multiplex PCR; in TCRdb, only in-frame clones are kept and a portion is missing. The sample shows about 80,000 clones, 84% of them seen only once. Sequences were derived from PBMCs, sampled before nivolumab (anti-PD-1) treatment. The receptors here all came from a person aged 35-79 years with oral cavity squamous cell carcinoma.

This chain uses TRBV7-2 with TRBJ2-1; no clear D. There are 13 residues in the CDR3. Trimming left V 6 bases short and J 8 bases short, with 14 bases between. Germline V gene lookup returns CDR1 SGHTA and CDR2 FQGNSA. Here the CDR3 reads CASSSPNYYEQFF. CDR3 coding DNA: TGTGCCAGCAGTTCGCCCAATTACTATGAGCAGTTCTTC.

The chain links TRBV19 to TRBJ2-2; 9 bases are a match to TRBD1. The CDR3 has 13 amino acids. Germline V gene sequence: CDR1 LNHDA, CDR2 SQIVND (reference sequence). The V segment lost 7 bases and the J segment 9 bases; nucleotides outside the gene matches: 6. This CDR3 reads CASTDRGGRELFF. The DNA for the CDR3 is TGTGCCAGTACCGACAGGGGGGGCCGGGAGCTGTTTTTT.

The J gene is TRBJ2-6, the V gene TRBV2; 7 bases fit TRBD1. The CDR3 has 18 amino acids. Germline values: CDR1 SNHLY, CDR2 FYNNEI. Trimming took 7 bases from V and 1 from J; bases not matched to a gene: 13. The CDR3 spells CASIKGASTGSGANVLTF. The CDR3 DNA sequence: TGTGCCAGCATAAAGGGGGCTTCTACGGGTTCTGGGGCCAACGTCCTGACTTTC. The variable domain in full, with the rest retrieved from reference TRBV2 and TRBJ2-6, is EPEVTQTPSHQVTQMGQEVILRCVPISNHLYFYWYRQILGQKVEFLVSFYNNEISEKSEIFDDQFSVERPDGSNFTLKIRSTKLEDSAMYFCASIKGASTGSGANVLTFGAGSRLTVL.

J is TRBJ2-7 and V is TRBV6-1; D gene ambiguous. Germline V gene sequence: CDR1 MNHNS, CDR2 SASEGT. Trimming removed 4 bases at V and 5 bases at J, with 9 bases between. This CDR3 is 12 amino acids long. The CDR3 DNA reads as TGTGCCAGCAGTGGGAATAGGGACGAGCAGTACTTC. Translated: CASSGNRDEQYF.